Shown below are 25 T cell receptor beta chains from a single sample sequenced in a study of shared clonotypes between healthy human individuals. Produced via immunoSEQ multiplex PCR; TCRdb's table is partial and in-frame only. This sample has some 2,100,000 clones, with about 94% found just once. The sequencing sample was made of naive CD4+ T cells sorted from blood. Subset defined: CD45RA+ positively selected. The receptors come from a man aged 18 to 29 in good health.

V and J are TRBV5-1 and TRBJ1-1, with no clear D. The V gene lost 4 bases and the J gene lost 0 bases, with 7 bases spanning the gap. CDR3 length equals 13 residues. Germline assignment: CDR1 SGHRS and CDR2 YFSETQ. CDR3 sequence reads: CASSEAMNTEAFF. The CDR3 DNA follows: TGCGCCAGCAGCGAGGCAATGAACACTGAAGCTTTCTTT. The full variable domain, its missing parts supplied by reference TRBV5-1 and TRBJ1-1, is KAGVTQTPRYLIKTRGQQVTLSCSPISGHRSVSWYQQTPGQGLQFLFEYFSETQRNKGNFPGRFSGRQFSNSRSEMNVSTLELGDSALYLCASSEAMNTEAFFGQGTRLTVV.

On this clone itself: Other nucleotide sequences from this sample produce the same CDR3. V gene TRBV5-1 combines with J gene TRBJ2-1; D is possibly TRBD2 (5 bases). The germline CDR1 and CDR2 sequences are SGHRS and YFSETQ. V lost 4 bases to trimming and J lost 7 bases, with 9 bases between them. The CDR3 is 12 amino acids. For the CDR3, the DNA is TGCGCCAGCAGCCCCGGCGGGAATGAGCAGTTCTTC. This translates into CASSPGGNEQFF.

The CDR3 sequence: CASSPTSSVQETQYF. The DNA for the CDR3 is TGTGCCAGCAGCCCCACCTCTAGCGTTCAAGAGACCCAGTACTTC. The chain links TRBV5-4 to TRBJ2-5, with D tentatively TRBD2 (6 bases). This CDR3 is built from 15 residues. V lost 4 bases and J lost 2, with 15 bases in between. Germline lookup yields CDR1 SGHNT and CDR2 YYREEE (reference sequence).

The chain carries TRBV6-5 and TRBJ1-1; no reliable D call. V lost 10 bases to trimming and J lost 0 bases, with 12 bases between them. The CDR3 runs 13 residues. Germline lookup yields CDR1 MNHEY and CDR2 SVGAGI. The CDR3 nucleotides read TGTGCCACTAGCGAAATAATGAACACTGAAGCTTTCTTT. It encodes CATSEIMNTEAFF.

This clone was observed a single time. The rearrangement joins TRBV5-1 to TRBJ1-4; 7 bases agree with TRBD1. With 0 bases clipped from V and 3 bases from J, the junction kept 2 bases outside the gene matches. CDR1 and CDR2 from the germline V gene are SGHRS and YFSETQ. CDR3 size: 15 residues. CDR3 sequence (DNA): TGCGCCAGCAGCTTGGGGGGGACAGCTAATGAAAAACTGTTTTTT. This translates into CASSLGGTANEKLFF.

The chain combines TRBV4-1 with TRBJ2-1; the D gene is possibly TRBD2 (5 bases). Germline V gives CDR1 MGHRA, CDR2 YSYEKL. The CDR3 is 16 residues long. V lost 1 base to trimming and J lost 1 base, with 11 bases between them. CDR3 sequence reads: CASSQGGPGSYNEQFF. The CDR3 coding sequence is TGCGCCAGCAGCCAAGGGGGTCCGGGGTCCTACAATGAGCAGTTCTTC.

J is TRBJ2-3 and V is TRBV10-2; 8 bases line up with TRBD1. Germline values: CDR1 WSHSY, CDR2 SAAADI. Unmatched junction bases numbered 12, after V lost 7 bases and J lost 6 bases. The CDR3 has 15 residues. In nucleotides, the CDR3 is TGCGCCAGCAATAAGGACAGGGTAGATTTTGATACGCAGTATTTT. Translating it yields CASNKDRVDFDTQYF.

The chain is built from TRBV20-1 and TRBJ2-7, with D uncertain. V lost 5 bases and J 5 bases, leaving 4 bases between the germline ends. The CDR3 runs 9 residues. Germline values: CDR1 DFQATT, CDR2 SNEGSKA (reference sequence). The DNA of the CDR3 is TGCAGTGCTCCCCACGAGCAGTACTTC. It yields the protein CSAPHEQYF.

This chain connects TRBV11-2 to TRBJ2-7, with TRBD2 matching over 13 bases. Germline assignment: CDR1 SGHAT and CDR2 FQNNGV. The V and J ends lost 6 bases and 2 bases, in that order; junction bases with no gene match: 10. The CDR3 loop spans 17 amino acids. CDR3 loop: CASSQRAGLAGAYEQYF. The DNA of the CDR3 is TGTGCCAGCAGTCAGCGGGCCGGACTAGCGGGAGCCTACGAGCAGTACTTC. Full variable domain (rest looked up from reference TRBV11-2 and TRBJ2-7): EAGVAQSPRYKIIEKRQSVAFWCNPISGHATLYWYQQILGQGPKLLIQFQNNGVVDDSQLPKDRFSAERLKGVDSTLKIQPAKLEDSAVYLCASSQRAGLAGAYEQYFGPGTRLTVT.

This chain uses TRBV2 with TRBJ2-3; D gene uncertain. The CDR3 loop spans 16 amino acids. Germline CDR1 SNHLY, CDR2 FYNNEI. V was cut by 0 bases and J by 1 base, with 11 bases left in between. The CDR3 DNA is TGTGCCAGCAGTGAAGCGCACGGCGGAGGCACAGATACGCAGTATTTT. This encodes CASSEAHGGGTDTQYF.

A word on this clone: At the DNA level, this CDR3 is encoded by other sequences in the same sample as well. The J gene is TRBJ2-7, the V gene TRBV7-2, with TRBD2 matching over 7 bases. Germline V gives CDR1 SGHTA, CDR2 FQGNSA. Trimming at V came to 0 bases and at J to 4 bases, leaving 6 bases not matched to a gene. The CDR3 has 15 amino acids. In DNA, the CDR3 is TGTGCCAGCAGCTTAGCTGGCGGGAGTTCGTACGAGCAGTACTTC. Amino acid sequence: CASSLAGGSSYEQYF. Looking up the rest from reference TRBV7-2 and TRBJ2-7 gives the full variable domain: GAGVSQSPSNKVTEKGKDVELRCDPISGHTALYWYRQSLGQGLEFLIYFQGNSAPDKSGLPSDRFSAERTGGSVSTLTIQRTQQEDSAVYLCASSLAGGSSYEQYFGPGTRLTVT.

In the case of this clone: Other DNA sequences in this specimen translate into the identical CDR3. The chain couples TRBV19 to TRBJ1-3, with D maybe TRBD1 (5 bases). The germline gives CDR1 LNHDA, CDR2 SQIVND (reference sequence). The CDR3 totals 14 residues. V gave up 9 bases and J gave up 0 bases, with 12 bases separating them. The CDR3 loop reads CASRDGGSGNTIYF. The CDR3 DNA sequence: TGTGCCAGCCGGGACGGAGGCTCTGGAAACACCATATATTTT.

With regard to this clone: Different DNA sequences within this sample yield the same CDR3. The chain combines TRBV27 with TRBJ1-6; no reliable D call. Germline values: CDR1 MNHEY, CDR2 SMNVEV (reference sequence). Trimming left V 1 base short and J 7 bases short, with 8 bases between. This CDR3 has 14 residues. CDR3: CASSLYGGNSPLHF. CDR3 DNA: TGTGCCAGCAGTTTATACGGAGGGAATTCACCCCTCCACTTT.

This rearrangement joins TRBV30 to TRBJ2-6; D unclear. This CDR3 has 16 residues. V lost 2 bases, J lost 4 bases, and 15 bases lay in between. The germline V gene encodes CDR1 GTSNPN and CDR2 SVGIG (reference sequence). The CDR3 region is CAWSLDRVPGANVLTF. The CDR3 DNA is TGTGCCTGGAGTCTCGACCGGGTTCCGGGGGCCAACGTCCTGACTTTC.

The chain couples TRBV19 to TRBJ1-5, with D possibly TRBD1 on 6 matching bases. The CDR3 runs to 13 residues. The V and J ends lost 5 bases and 6 bases respectively, with 11 bases between them. Per the germline V gene, CDR1 is LNHDA and CDR2 is SQIVND (reference sequence). The CDR3 bases are TGTGCCAGTAGTTTACAGGGAGGTCAGCCCCAGCATTTT. Its translation: CASSLQGGQPQHF.

The chain carries TRBV2 and TRBJ1-4; unclear D gene. CDR1 is SNHLY, CDR2 FYNNEI, per germline. V shed 6 bases and J shed 7 bases, with 6 bases lying between them. The CDR3 has 11 amino acids. CDR3 bases: TGTGCCAGCAGCCAAGGTGAAAAACTGTTTTTT. This encodes CASSQGEKLFF.

This chain connects TRBV6-5 to TRBJ2-7, with D tentatively TRBD1 (5 bases). Germline V lookup: CDR1 MNHEY, CDR2 SVGAGI. This CDR3 contains 15 residues. The germline V and J ends were trimmed by 4 bases and 4 bases, with 17 bases remaining between them. CDR3 bases: TGTGCCAGCAGTTCCAAGGCGGACATACGGTACGAGCAGTACTTC. It translates to CASSSKADIRYEQYF.

The rearrangement joins TRBV28 to TRBJ2-7, with D perhaps TRBD1 (6 bases). Trimming shortened V by 2 bases and J by 2 bases, and 16 bases separated the two germline ends. CDR1 and CDR2 (germline): MDHEN, SYDVKM. This CDR3 comprises 16 residues. In nucleotides, the CDR3 is TGTGCCAGCAGTTTAAAGGTAGGACAGAAGACCTACGAGCAGTACTTC. Protein product: CASSLKVGQKTYEQYF.

This chain connects TRBV11-2 to TRBJ2-7, with a tentative D call TRBD1 (5 bases). Trimming took 2 bases from V and 0 from J, leaving 20 bases between them. Germline CDR1 reads SGHAT; CDR2 reads FQNNGV. The CDR3 consists of 18 residues. CDR3 sequence: CASSLFGVSAGRSYEQYF. The CDR3 nucleotides are TGTGCCAGCAGCTTATTTGGGGTGTCTGCAGGGCGCTCCTACGAGCAGTACTTC.

The V and J genes are TRBV28 and TRBJ1-6; 7 bases map to TRBD1. Germline assignment: CDR1 MDHEN and CDR2 SYDVKM. There are 15 residues in the CDR3. V shed 5 bases, J shed 5 bases, and the junction held 6 bases outside the gene matches. The CDR3 loop is CASSARDRNNSPLHF. CDR3 nucleotides: TGTGCCAGCAGTGCCCGGGACAGAAATAATTCACCCCTCCACTTT. The full variable domain, its missing parts supplied by reference TRBV28 and TRBJ1-6, is DVKVTQSSRYLVKRTGEKVFLECVQDMDHENMFWYRQDPGLGLRLIYFSYDVKMKEKGDIPEGYSVSREKKERFSLILESASTNQTSMYLCASSARDRNNSPLHFGNGTRLTVT.

About this clone: Other DNA sequences in the same sample also yield this CDR3. V usage is TRBV6-5 and J usage is TRBJ2-7; the D gene is possibly TRBD2 (5 bases). The CDR3 has 12 residues. Germline CDR1 MNHEY, CDR2 SVGAGI. Trimming pared 6 bases from V and 7 bases from J, leaving 13 bases between. CDR3 region: CASRPAGGEQYF. In DNA, the CDR3 is TGTGCCAGCAGACCCGCTGGCGGGGAGCAGTACTTC.

V usage is TRBV28 and J usage is TRBJ1-3, with no clear D. CDR1 and CDR2 from the germline V gene are MDHEN and SYDVKM. The ends were cut back, 6 bases at V and 0 bases at J, with 12 bases in the middle. The CDR3 has 15 amino acids. Here the CDR3 DNA reads TGTGCCAGCAGCCTGCTCAGGATCTCTGGAAACACCATATATTTT. Its translation: CASSLLRISGNTIYF.

This sequence joins TRBV30 and TRBJ1-6; the D is unclear. This CDR3 has 16 residues. Per the germline V gene, CDR1 is GTSNPN and CDR2 is SVGIG (reference sequence). Trimming left V 4 bases short and J 0 bases short, with 13 bases between. DNA of the CDR3: TGTGCCTGGAACAATCGACGGAGCTCCTATAATTCACCCCTCCACTTT. This translates into CAWNNRRSSYNSPLHF.

V and J are TRBV5-1 and TRBJ2-1; no clear D. The CDR3 consists of 15 residues. Trimming left V 4 bases short and J 3 bases short, with 14 bases between. From germline, CDR1 is SGHRS and CDR2 YFSETQ. CDR3 sequence (DNA): TGCGCCAGCAGCGCCCCAGGTTCTCACTACAATGAGCAGTTCTTC. It encodes CASSAPGSHYNEQFF. The variable domain in full, with the rest retrieved from reference TRBV5-1 and TRBJ2-1, is KAGVTQTPRYLIKTRGQQVTLSCSPISGHRSVSWYQQTPGQGLQFLFEYFSETQRNKGNFPGRFSGRQFSNSRSEMNVSTLELGDSALYLCASSAPGSHYNEQFFGPGTRLTVL.

V is TRBV4-1 and J is TRBJ2-7; 10 positions agree with TRBD2. The germline gives CDR1 MGHRA, CDR2 YSYEKL. J gave up 4 bases and V 0 bases, and 3 bases lay outside the gene matches. The length of the CDR3 is 15 residues. The CDR3 bases are TGCGCCAGCAGCCAAGAATTAGCGGGGGGATACGAGCAGTACTTC. It specifies CASSQELAGGYEQYF.